One and the same sample provided the 30 T cell receptor beta chains below, sequenced in a study of T cell repertoires in cytomegalovirus infection. Their target antigens are unknown. Via MiXCR, TCRdb re-called the reads, giving one row per CDR3 protein. This repertoire shows about 110,000 distinct CDR3 sequences, over 9% found once; its top ten account for around 29%. The material sequenced was PBMCs, sequenced either directly or after in vitro stimulation (not recorded which). The source is a human donor in good health (CMV status not recorded). Some clones in this sample may be carry-over from other donors' samples.

The chain joins TRBV7-3 to TRBJ2-1; D may be TRBD1 (5 bases). The CDR3 runs 15 residues. Germline CDR1 is SGHTA and CDR2 is FQGTGA. The V end lost 6 bases, the J end lost 0 bases, and 12 bases lay between the germline ends. The CDR3 sequence: CASSLQGSSYNEQFF. Here the CDR3 DNA reads TGTGCCAGCAGTCTGCAGGGAAGCTCCTACAATGAGCAGTTCTTC.

This clonotype was detected ten times or more. The chain uses TRBV28 and TRBJ2-3, with 7 positions matching TRBD1. The CDR3 contains 16 residues. Germline V gene lookup returns CDR1 MDHEN and CDR2 SYDVKM. Trimming at V came to 3 bases and at J to 2 bases, leaving 8 bases not matched to a gene. CDR3 in amino acids: CASSLGQGVITDTQYF. The DNA for the CDR3 is TGTGCCAGCAGTTTGGGGCAGGGGGTTATCACAGATACGCAGTATTTT.

This clonotype turned up a few times. The rearrangement uses TRBV4-1 and TRBJ2-7, with 7 positions matching TRBD1. V lost 5 bases to trimming and J lost 5 bases; unmatched junction nucleotides: 6. This CDR3 region has 13 residues. Germline lookup yields CDR1 MGHRA and CDR2 YSYEKL. CDR3 nucleotides: TGCGCCAGCAGCGAGGACAGGTTCAACGAGCAGTACGTC. This codes for CASSEDRFNEQYV.

This clonotype was seen many times. The V gene is TRBV6-5, the J gene TRBJ1-3, with 7 bases lining up with TRBD1. V lost 2 bases, J lost 2 bases, and 6 bases stayed unmatched. From germline, CDR1 is MNHEY and CDR2 SVGAGI. CDR3 length: 16 amino acids. The CDR3: CASSYGSGTAGNTIYF. The CDR3, as DNA: TGTGCCAGCAGTTACGGATCCGGGACAGCTGGAAACACCATATATTTT.

This clonotype has more than one count but fewer than ten. The rearrangement joins TRBV19 to TRBJ1-2, with D possibly TRBD1 on 5 matching bases. Germline V gene data show CDR1 as LNHDA and CDR2 as SQIVND (reference sequence). V shed 2 bases and J shed 4 bases, with 20 bases lying between them. The CDR3 is 17 amino acids. The CDR3 is CASSIQTVTHRGYGYTF. CDR3 DNA sequence: TGTGCCAGTAGTATACAGACAGTAACCCATCGCGGCTATGGCTACACCTTC.

This clonotype was observed a few times. The rearrangement joins TRBV4-3 to TRBJ1-1; D is undetermined. The CDR3 is 14 amino acids. Trimming took 0 bases from V and 7 from J, leaving 12 bases between them. Germline CDR1 reads LGHNA; CDR2 reads YSLEER. CDR3 sequence: CASSQDPGFGEAFF. CDR3 nucleotide sequence: TGCGCCAGCAGCCAAGATCCGGGGTTTGGTGAAGCTTTCTTT.

The gene calls are TRBV24-1 and TRBJ1-5; a possible D gene is TRBD1 (5 bases). CDR3 length: 15 amino acids. Per germline, CDR1 KGHDR and CDR2 SFDVKD. V was pared by 5 bases and J by 0 bases, with 10 bases between. The CDR3 reads CATSVRGNSNQPQHF. CDR3 bases: TGTGCCACCAGTGTTCGGGGGAATAGCAATCAGCCCCAGCATTTT.

This clonotype was picked up a small number of times. V and J are TRBV7-9 and TRBJ1-2, with 7 nucleotides matching TRBD1. This CDR3 has 13 amino acids. V shed 5 bases and J 5 bases; nucleotides not matched to a gene: 5. Germline V gene sequence: CDR1 SEHNR, CDR2 FQNEAQ (reference sequence). The CDR3 DNA is TGTGCCAGCAGCCGGGACAGCGATTATGGCTACACCTTC. Encoded protein: CASSRDSDYGYTF.

The V call is TRBV6-6, the J call TRBJ1-5; tentative D call: TRBD1 (5 bases). Germline assignment: CDR1 MNHNY and CDR2 SVGAGI (reference sequence). The CDR3 is 14 amino acids. V was shortened by 5 bases and J by 6 bases, with 14 bases between the two germline ends. The CDR3 is CASSTGGPGQPQHF. The CDR3, as DNA: TGTGCCAGCAGTACGGGGGGTCCGGGTCAGCCCCAGCATTTT.

This clonotype has just a few counts. The rearrangement joins TRBV10-2 to TRBJ2-5, with 9 nucleotides matching TRBD2. CDR1 and CDR2 (germline): WSHSY, SAAADI. The CDR3 has 16 residues. The ends lost 6 bases at V and 0 bases at J; junction bases unmatched: 8. The CDR3 sequence is CASRREGILDQETQYF. CDR3 bases: TGCGCCAGCAGGCGGGAGGGTATACTTGACCAAGAGACCCAGTACTTC.

This clonotype was detected many times. V gene TRBV28 combines with J gene TRBJ1-1; D unresolved. CDR1 is MDHEN and CDR2 is SYDVKM in the germline V gene. V was trimmed by 5 bases and J by 6 bases, leaving 10 bases between them. The CDR3 consists of 12 residues. The CDR3 DNA reads TGTGCCAGCAGTACTAGTTGGGCTGAAGCTTTCTTT. Protein sequence: CASSTSWAEAFF.

There are many counts of this clonotype. V and J are TRBV7-9 and TRBJ2-1, with TRBD2 identical over 9 bases. The ends lost 5 bases at V and 10 bases at J; junction bases unmatched: 15. This CDR3 is 16 amino acids long. Germline values: CDR1 SEHNR, CDR2 FQNEAQ (reference sequence). Here the CDR3 DNA reads TGTGCCAGCAGCCACCTTCGGGGCGGGAGGGGTGCCGAGCAGTTCTTC. Protein: CASSHLRGGRGAEQFF.

This clonotype occurred a few times. The rearrangement links TRBV2 to TRBJ1-2; D is uncertain. This CDR3 has 11 residues. Trimming removed 5 bases at V and 8 bases at J, with 9 bases between. Germline V gene data show CDR1 as SNHLY and CDR2 as FYNNEI. The DNA for the CDR3 is TGTGCCAGCAGTAGGGAGGGCGGCTACACCTTC. Its protein is CASSREGGYTF.

The chain employs TRBV19 and TRBJ1-5; TRBD1 matches 10 bases. Germline CDR1 is LNHDA and CDR2 is SQIVND (reference sequence). With V trimmed by 4 bases and J by 2 bases, 14 bases remained unmatched. The CDR3 sequence is 19 residues long. CDR3 sequence (DNA): TGTGCCAGTAGTACTCCGGGACAGGGGTTGACCTGGCGCAATCAGCCCCAGCATTTT. This encodes CASSTPGQGLTWRNQPQHF.

The gene calls are TRBV6-2 or TRBV6-3 and TRBJ1-5; 7 bases are a match to TRBD1. The ends lost 4 bases at V and 0 bases at J; junction bases unmatched: 9. The CDR3 is 17 residues long. Looked up from germline, CDR1 is MNHEY and CDR2 is SVGEGT. This CDR3 is CASSSATGIHSNQPQHF. CDR3 sequence (DNA): TGTGCCAGCAGTTCCGCGACAGGGATCCATAGCAATCAGCCCCAGCATTTT.

V usage is TRBV14 and J usage is TRBJ2-7, with 8 bases that match TRBD2. The trim removed 5 bases at V and 6 bases at J, leaving 9 bases unmatched. There are 14 residues in the CDR3. Per germline, CDR1 SGHDN and CDR2 FVKESK. CDR3 sequence (DNA): TGTGCCAGCAGCGAGAGCGGGAGAGGAGGCGAGCAGTACTTC. Its protein product is CASSESGRGGEQYF.

This clonotype occurred many times. The chain combines TRBV7-3 with TRBJ2-1; maybe TRBD2 (6 bases). Trimming removed 1 base from V and 9 bases from J, with 13 bases in between. The CDR3 runs to 14 residues. In germline, CDR1 is SGHTA, CDR2 FQGTGA. The CDR3 DNA reads as TGTGCCAGCAGCTTAAACGGGGGAAGCGGTGAGCAGTTCTTC. Its protein product is CASSLNGGSGEQFF.

This clonotype occurred a few times. The chain recombines TRBV28 with TRBJ2-3, with D unclear. This CDR3 is 14 amino acids long. V was clipped by 3 bases and J by 1 base, with 8 bases between them. Germline V gene data show CDR1 as MDHEN and CDR2 as SYDVKM. CDR3 sequence (DNA): TGTGCCAGCAGTTTTTCCGAGGGCACAGATACGCAGTATTTT. This sequence encodes CASSFSEGTDTQYF.

V and J are TRBV5-1 and TRBJ2-5, with unresolved D. From germline, CDR1 is SGHRS and CDR2 YFSETQ. V lost 5 bases and J lost 2, with 7 bases in between. This CDR3 is 12 amino acids long. The CDR3 nucleotides are TGCGCCAGCAGATCTCAACAAGAGACCCAGTACTTC. This translates into CASRSQQETQYF.

This clonotype was observed many times. The J gene is TRBJ2-6, the V gene TRBV7-6; 7 positions agree with TRBD1. After removal of 2 bases from V and 2 bases from J, the junction contained 9 bases not matched to a gene. This CDR3 contains 18 residues. Germline CDR1 and CDR2: SGHVS and FNYEAQ. The CDR3 here is CASSLLGTDLPGANVLTF. The CDR3, as DNA: TGTGCCAGCAGCTTATTAGGGACAGACCTTCCTGGGGCCAACGTCCTGACTTTC. The whole variable domain, remainder taken from reference TRBV7-6 and TRBJ2-6, is GAGVSQSPRYKVTKRGQDVALRCDPISGHVSLYWYRQALGQGPEFLTYFNYEAQQDKSGLPNDRFSAERPEGSISTLTIQRTEQRDSAMYRCASSLLGTDLPGANVLTFGAGSRLTVL.

This clonotype was detected many times. The chain is built from TRBV20-1 and TRBJ2-3; TRBD2 matches 8 bases. J lost 0 bases, V lost 2 bases, and 4 bases had no gene match. There are 15 residues in the CDR3. CDR1 and CDR2 from the germline V gene are DFQATT and SNEGSKA (reference sequence). The CDR3 DNA reads as TGCAGTGCTAGAAGACTAGCGCCTAGCACAGATACGCAGTATTTT. Protein sequence: CSARRLAPSTDTQYF.

This clonotype was detected many times. This rearrangement joins TRBV11-2 to TRBJ1-2, with a tentative D call TRBD1 (5 bases). Looked up from germline, CDR1 is SGHAT and CDR2 is FQNNGV. The CDR3 spans 16 residues. V lost 5 bases to trimming and J lost 5 bases, with 21 bases between them. The CDR3 nucleotides read TGTGCCAGCAGCCATTGGGCAGAAGGGACTAGATATGGCTACACCTTC. Translated, it gives CASSHWAEGTRYGYTF.

Comments on this clonotype: Just one base apart from a much larger clone, this may be a read error. The chain recombines TRBV7-4 with TRBJ2-3; 13 positions agree with TRBD2. This CDR3 contains 18 residues. With V trimmed by 5 bases and J by 2 bases, 10 bases remained unmatched. The germline gives CDR1 SGHVT, CDR2 SQSDAQ. CDR3 residues: CASSATLGLAGLTDTQYF. The CDR3 nucleotides read TGTGCCAGCAGCGCAACCCTGGGACTAGCGGGGCTCACAGATACGCAGTATTTT.

This clonotype was detected only a few times. This chain links TRBV12-3 or TRBV12-4 with TRBJ1-2; D remains ambiguous. V was shortened by 0 bases and J by 8 bases, with 7 bases between the two germline ends. The length of the CDR3 is 12 residues. CDR3 DNA: TGTGCCAGCAGTTTAGCGGCGAGGGGCTACACCTTC. It is translated as CASSLAARGYTF.

A few counts support this clonotype. The chain recombines TRBV7-6 with TRBJ2-2, with TRBD2 matching 10 bases. V dropped 1 base and J dropped 5; count of bases not matched to a gene: 4. The germline V gene encodes CDR1 SGHVS and CDR2 FNYEAQ. This CDR3 spans 16 amino acids. DNA of the CDR3: TGTGCCAGCAGCTTAGTCCTTAGCGGGAGGACCGGGGAGCTGTTTTTT. This sequence encodes CASSLVLSGRTGELFF.

This clonotype showed up many times. The chain links TRBV19 to TRBJ1-5, with D tentatively TRBD1 (6 bases). This CDR3 region has 15 residues. V lost 5 bases and J 7 bases, leaving 18 bases between the germline ends. Germline CDR1 LNHDA, CDR2 SQIVND (reference sequence). Here the CDR3 reads CASSPGRGAIQPQHF. CDR3 bases: TGTGCCAGTAGTCCCGGGCGGGGGGCCATCCAGCCCCAGCATTTT.

This rearrangement joins TRBV6-1 to TRBJ2-1; no reliable D call. There are 16 residues in the CDR3. V was shortened by 0 bases and J by 0 bases, with 9 bases between the two germline ends. CDR1 is MNHNS, CDR2 SASEGT, per germline. CDR3 region: CASSEARRSSYNEQFF. The DNA of the CDR3 is TGTGCCAGCAGTGAAGCGCGGCGGAGCTCCTACAATGAGCAGTTCTTC.

The sample holds a few counts of this clonotype. The chain has TRBV11-3 and TRBJ2-1; 8 bases agree with TRBD1. J gave up 6 bases and V 5 bases, and 15 bases lay outside the gene matches. The CDR3 covers 17 residues. Germline CDR1 and CDR2: SGHNT and YENEEA. The CDR3: CASSPGVRTGSRNEQFF. The CDR3 DNA reads TGTGCCAGCAGCCCAGGGGTTCGGACAGGGTCTCGCAATGAGCAGTTCTTC.

The rearrangement joins TRBV19 to TRBJ2-6; 8 nucleotides align to TRBD1. The length of the CDR3 is 17 residues. Germline CDR1 is LNHDA and CDR2 is SQIVND (reference sequence). J lost 1 base, V lost 5 bases, and 7 bases had no gene match. CDR3 residues: CASSLGRQGSGANVLTF. Here the CDR3 DNA reads TGTGCCAGTAGTTTGGGTCGACAGGGGTCTGGGGCCAACGTCCTGACTTTC.

This clonotype was observed a few times. In nucleotides, the CDR3 is TGCGCCAGCAGCACAAAGGGTAACACTGAAGCTTTCTTT. Protein product: CASSTKGNTEAFF. The genes are TRBV5-1 and TRBJ1-1; D gene uncertain. The CDR3 has 13 amino acids. Trimming took off 4 bases at V and 2 bases at J, with 9 bases between the two ends. Germline V CDR1 and CDR2: SGHRS, YFSETQ.